Below are 5 T cell receptor beta chains sequenced from a single sample in a study of radiotherapy plus CTLA-4 blockade in lung cancer. Clones were read by immunoSEQ multiplex PCR, and TCRdb kept only the in-frame ones, dropping some. The sample records about 45,000 clones, roughly three quarters being singletons. The specimen was peripheral blood, collected from a patient treated with radiotherapy plus ipilimumab. Receptor source: a human donor with non-small cell lung cancer who had stable disease on radiotherapy plus ipilimumab.

This clone showed up just once. CDR3 coding DNA: TGCGCCAGCAGCATACTAGCCGGGACAGCCTATTCGAACACTGAAGCTTTCTTT. Translated: CASSILAGTAYSNTEAFF. The chain has TRBV5-1 and TRBJ1-1; 7 positions agree with TRBD1. CDR1 SGHRS and CDR2 YFSETQ come from the germline V gene. This CDR3 contains 18 residues. After removal of 4 bases from V and 1 base from J, the junction contained 16 bases not matched to a gene.

The chain combines TRBV7-3 with TRBJ1-5; D gene unclear. Per germline, CDR1 SGHTA and CDR2 FQGTGA. The CDR3 loop spans 15 amino acids. Trimming shortened V by 2 bases and J by 2 bases, and 10 bases separated the two germline ends. CDR3 DNA sequence: TGTGCCAGCAGCTTATGGGCGAGGGGCAATCAGCCCCAGCATTTT. Amino acids: CASSLWARGNQPQHF.

The chain has TRBV11-2 and TRBJ2-5, with D possibly matching TRBD1 (5 bases). The ends were cut back, 5 bases at V and 5 bases at J, with 12 bases in the middle. CDR3 length: 13 amino acids. The germline CDR1 and CDR2 sequences are SGHAT and FQNNGV. The CDR3 bases are TGTGCCAGCAGCCCCCAGGGTACGGAGACCCAGTACTTC. This codes for CASSPQGTETQYF.

J is TRBJ1-2 and V is TRBV9; no definite D call. Trimming left V 0 bases short and J 7 bases short, with 16 bases between. Germline V gene sequence: CDR1 SGDLS, CDR2 YYNGEE. There are 15 residues in the CDR3. The CDR3 region is CASSVGLQDWAGYTF. DNA of the CDR3: TGTGCCAGCAGCGTAGGTTTGCAGGACTGGGCTGGCTACACCTTC.

The chain joins TRBV9 to TRBJ1-2; D is ambiguous. This CDR3 spans 15 amino acids. Germline V gene data show CDR1 as SGDLS and CDR2 as YYNGEE. V was shortened by 4 bases and J by 0 bases, with 13 bases between the two germline ends. The CDR3 bases are TGTGCCAGCAGCTTCTGGAGAACCGCTAACTATGGCTACACCTTC. It translates to CASSFWRTANYGYTF. Full variable domain (rest looked up from reference TRBV9 and TRBJ1-2): DSGVTQTPKHLITATGQRVTLRCSPRSGDLSVYWYQQSLDQGLQFLIQYYNGEERAKGNILERFSAQQFPDLHSELNLSSLELGDSALYFCASSFWRTANYGYTFGSGTRLTVV.